This T cell receptor beta chain was sequenced in a study of blood T cell repertoires in COVID-19. Method: immunoSEQ multiplex PCR; TCRdb's copy keeps in-frame clones and lacks some. The table has approximately 35,000 clones, 75% to 85% seen once. The ends were cut back, 1 base at V and 9 bases at J, with 16 bases in the middle. The CDR3 is 15 amino acids. In germline, CDR1 is SGHVS, CDR2 FQNEAQ. The chain joins TRBV7-8 to TRBJ1-5, with D possibly TRBD1 on 5 matching bases. The sequenced sample was peripheral blood. This sequence was found in a human donor in a cohort sampled during active COVID-19. The chain's CDR3 is CASSLDGGTGGPQHF. DNA of the CDR3: TGTGCCAGCAGCTTAGATGGCGGGACCGGCGGGCCCCAGCATTTT.